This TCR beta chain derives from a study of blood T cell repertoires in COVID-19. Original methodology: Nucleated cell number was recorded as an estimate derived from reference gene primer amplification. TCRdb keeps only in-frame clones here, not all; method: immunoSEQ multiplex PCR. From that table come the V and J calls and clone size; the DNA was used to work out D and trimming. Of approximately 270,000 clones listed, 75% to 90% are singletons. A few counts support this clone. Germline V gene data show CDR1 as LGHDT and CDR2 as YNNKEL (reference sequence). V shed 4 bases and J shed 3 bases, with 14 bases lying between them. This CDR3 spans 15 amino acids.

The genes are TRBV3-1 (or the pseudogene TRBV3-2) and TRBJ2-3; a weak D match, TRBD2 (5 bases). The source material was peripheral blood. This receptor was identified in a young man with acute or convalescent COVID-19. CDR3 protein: CASSPSPGNTDTQYF. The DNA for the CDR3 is TGTGCCAGCAGCCCTAGCCCGGGGAATACAGATACGCAGTATTTT.